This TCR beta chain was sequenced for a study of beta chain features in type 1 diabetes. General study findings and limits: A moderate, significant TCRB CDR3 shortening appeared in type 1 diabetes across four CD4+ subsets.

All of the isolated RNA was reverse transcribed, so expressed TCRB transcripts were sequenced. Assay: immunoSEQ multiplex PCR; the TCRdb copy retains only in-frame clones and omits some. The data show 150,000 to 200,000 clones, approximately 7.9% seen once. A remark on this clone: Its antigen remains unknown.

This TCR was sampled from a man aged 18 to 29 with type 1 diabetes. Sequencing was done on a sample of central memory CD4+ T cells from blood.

The CDR3, as DNA: TGTGCCAGCAGCTTATGGACGGGCTCGGGGGGGGAGCAGTACTTC. It yields the protein CASSLWTGSGGEQYF. The rearrangement joins TRBV7-9 to TRBJ2-7; 8 nucleotides match TRBD2. J gave up 7 bases and V 2 bases, and 10 bases lay outside the gene matches. The germline CDR1 and CDR2 sequences are SEHNR and FQNEAQ (reference sequence). CDR3 length equals 15 residues.